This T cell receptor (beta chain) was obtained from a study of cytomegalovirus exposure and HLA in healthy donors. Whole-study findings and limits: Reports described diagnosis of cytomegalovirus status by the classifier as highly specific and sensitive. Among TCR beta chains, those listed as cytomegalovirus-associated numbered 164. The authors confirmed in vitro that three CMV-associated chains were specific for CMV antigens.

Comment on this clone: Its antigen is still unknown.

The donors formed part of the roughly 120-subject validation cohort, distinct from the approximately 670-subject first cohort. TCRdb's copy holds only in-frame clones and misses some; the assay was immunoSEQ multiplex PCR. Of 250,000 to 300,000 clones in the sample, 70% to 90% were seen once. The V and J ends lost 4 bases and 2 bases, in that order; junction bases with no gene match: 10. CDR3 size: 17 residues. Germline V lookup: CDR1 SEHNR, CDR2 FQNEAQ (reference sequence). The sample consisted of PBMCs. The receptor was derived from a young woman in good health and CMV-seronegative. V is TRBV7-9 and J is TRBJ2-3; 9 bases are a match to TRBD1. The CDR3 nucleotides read TGTGCCAGCAGCTCCCTACCCGGGACAGGGACCACAGATACGCAGTATTTT. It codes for CASSSLPGTGTTDTQYF.